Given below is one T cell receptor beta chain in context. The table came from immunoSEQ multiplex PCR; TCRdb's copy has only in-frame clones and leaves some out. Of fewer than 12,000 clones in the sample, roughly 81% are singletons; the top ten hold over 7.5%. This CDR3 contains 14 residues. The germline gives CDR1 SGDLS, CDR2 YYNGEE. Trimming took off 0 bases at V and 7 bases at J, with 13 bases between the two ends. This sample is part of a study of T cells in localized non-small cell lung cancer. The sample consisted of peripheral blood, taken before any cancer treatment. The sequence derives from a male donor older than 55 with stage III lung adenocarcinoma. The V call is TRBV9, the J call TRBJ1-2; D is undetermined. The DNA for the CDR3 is TGTGCCAGCAGCGTAGATGGGCTCGGAGGTGGCTACACCTTC. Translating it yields CASSVDGLGGGYTF.